This is a list of T cell receptor beta chains from one sample in a study of shared clonotypes between healthy human individuals. Sequencing used immunoSEQ multiplex PCR; TCRdb keeps in-frame clones, though not all of them. The sample yields under 2.5 million clones, approximately 90% seen once. The specimen was naive CD4+ T cells from PBMCs. Every receptor here comes from a man aged 18 to 29 in good health. Some clones in this sample may be carry-over from other donors' samples. The CDR3 runs from the conserved cysteine through the conserved F or W. D genes are given only for firm matches. Clone size appears in some rows only: once, few, many, or a class for an expanded clone.

TRBJ1-1,-,TRBV30,-,CAWTGARNTEAFF,TGTGCCTGGACGGGTGCTAGGAACACTGAAGCTTTCTTT
TRBJ1-2,-,TRBV5-4,-,CASSQDSSYGYTF,TGTGCCAGCAGCCAGGACAGTTCCTATGGCTACACCTTC
TRBJ2-7,-,TRBV20-1,once,CSVTMGEQYF,TGCAGTGTTACCATGGGCGAGCAGTACTTC
TRBJ1-2,-,TRBV5-4,-,CASSSWGGEGYTF,TGTGCCAGCAGCTCGTGGGGGGGTGAGGGCTACACCTTC
TRBJ1-2,-,TRBV18,-,CASSQTRQLNYGYTF,TGTGCCAGCTCACAAACAAGACAGCTTAACTATGGCTACACCTTC
TRBJ1-4,-,TRBV7-9,few,CASSLRASNEKLFF,TGTGCCAGCAGCCTCAGGGCTAGTAATGAAAAACTGTTTTTT
TRBJ1-2,-,TRBV7-2,-,CASNRLQGNYGYTF,TGTGCCAGCAATCGACTCCAAGGGAACTATGGCTACACCTTC
TRBJ1-1,-,TRBV7-8,-,CASSFIAGDTEAFF,TGTGCCAGCAGCTTTATTGCGGGAGACACTGAAGCTTTCTTT
TRBJ2-5,-,TRBV7-2,-,CASSFVHSETQYF,TGTGCCAGCAGCTTCGTACATTCGGAGACCCAGTACTTC
TRBJ1-4,TRBD1,TRBV2,-,CASGGDRPRGGEKLFF,TGTGCCAGCGGGGGGGACAGGCCCCGCGGGGGTGAAAAACTGTTTTTT
TRBJ2-7,-,TRBV5-1,-,CASNRDGAYEQYF,TGCGCCAGTAACCGGGACGGAGCATACGAGCAGTACTTC
TRBJ2-7,-,TRBV28,-,CASSSVGGNSYEQYF,TGTGCCAGCAGTTCGGTAGGCGGAAATTCCTACGAGCAGTACTTC
TRBJ2-7,-,TRBV11-3,-,CASSLASGAQYEQYF,TGTGCCAGCAGCTTAGCGTCGGGGGCGCAGTACGAGCAGTACTTC
TRBJ2-1,-,TRBV18,-,CASSPRAEVVGNEQFF,TGTGCCAGCTCACCGCGTGCAGAGGTAGTCGGAAATGAGCAGTTCTTC
TRBJ2-6,-,TRBV7-3,-,CASSQGTPGANVLTF,TGTGCCAGCAGCCAAGGGACTCCTGGGGCCAACGTCCTGACTTTC
TRBJ1-1,-,TRBV6-5,-,CASSSIGTEAFF,TGTGCCAGCAGTTCGATCGGCACTGAAGCTTTCTTT
TRBJ2-6,-,TRBV19,-,CASSIPLYLGANVLTF,TGTGCCAGTAGTATCCCATTATACCTTGGGGCCAACGTCCTGACTTTC
TRBJ2-3,TRBD2,TRBV4-1,-,CASSQGLAGEDTQYF,TGCGCCAGCAGCCAAGGGCTAGCGGGGGAAGATACGCAGTATTTT
TRBJ2-1,TRBD2,TRBV7-2,-,CASNPGASGRGFNEQFF,TGTGCCAGCAACCCGGGGGCTAGCGGGCGGGGTTTCAATGAGCAGTTCTTC
TRBJ2-1,-,TRBV7-9,-,CASSLRTVSNNEQFF,TGTGCCAGCAGCCTACGGACAGTTAGCAACAATGAGCAGTTCTTC
TRBJ2-3,-,TRBV5-1,-,CASSKGTGTDTQYF,TGCGCCAGCAGCAAAGGGACTGGCACAGATACGCAGTATTTT
TRBJ1-1,-,TRBV6-6,once,CASSQPRSGADTEAFF,TGTGCCAGCAGTCAACCGCGGTCGGGGGCGGACACTGAAGCTTTCTTT
TRBJ2-1,TRBD2,TRBV5-4,-,CASSSGLAGASYNEQFF,TGTGCCAGCAGCTCGGGACTAGCGGGTGCTTCCTACAATGAGCAGTTCTTC
TRBJ2-3,-,TRBV5-6,-,CASAYRVGLGDTQYF,TGTGCCAGCGCTTATCGGGTAGGTCTGGGAGATACGCAGTATTTT
TRBJ2-1,-,TRBV4-1,-,CASSQDTRRVGSYNEQFF,TGCGCCAGCAGCCAAGATACGCGACGCGTAGGTTCCTACAATGAGCAGTTCTTC
TRBJ2-1,-,TRBV5-1,-,CASSLAVAYNEQFF,TGCGCCAGCAGCTTGGCCGTAGCGTACAATGAGCAGTTCTTC
TRBJ1-5,TRBD1,TRBV6-5,-,CASSGDRAQPQHF,TGTGCCAGCAGTGGGGACAGGGCTCAGCCCCAGCATTTT
TRBJ1-3,-,TRBV5-1,few,CASSSNAGSSGNTIYF,TGCGCCAGCAGCTCGAACGCGGGAAGCTCTGGAAACACCATATATTTT
TRBJ1-2,TRBD1,TRBV11-1,-,CASSGTAYGYTF,TGTGCCAGCAGTGGGACAGCCTATGGCTACACCTTC
TRBJ2-7,-,TRBV6-4,-,CASSDSNRLESSYEQYF,TGTGCCAGCAGTGACTCGAACAGACTGGAAAGCTCCTACGAGCAGTACTTC
TRBJ2-3,-,TRBV18,-,CASSSSQRTDTQYF,TGTGCCAGCTCCTCCTCGCAGCGCACAGATACGCAGTATTTT
TRBJ1-3,-,TRBV6-1,-,CASSFTGTGGNTIYF,TGTGCCAGCAGCTTTACCGGGACGGGAGGAAACACCATATATTTT
TRBJ1-1,-,TRBV6-4,-,CASSHGVGTEAFF,TGTGCCAGCAGCCACGGGGTTGGCACTGAAGCTTTCTTT
TRBJ1-2,TRBD1,TRBV27,-,CASSRDRGGGYTF,TGTGCCAGCAGTCGGGACAGGGGAGGAGGCTACACCTTC
TRBJ2-3,-,TRBV25-1,-,CASSAWGSGTDTQYF,TGTGCCAGCAGTGCATGGGGTAGCGGCACAGATACGCAGTATTTT
TRBJ1-3,-,TRBV27,-,CASSIGATLGNTIYF,TGTGCCAGCAGTATAGGGGCTACGCTCGGAAACACCATATATTTT
TRBJ2-2,TRBD1,TRBV2,-,CAGDQGARTGELFF,TGTGCCGGGGACCAGGGGGCTCGCACCGGGGAGCTGTTTTTT
TRBJ2-5,-,TRBV2,-,CASSENLLGGQETQYF,TGTGCCAGCAGTGAGAATCTGTTGGGTGGGCAAGAGACCCAGTACTTC
TRBJ1-3,-,TRBV7-2,-,CASSPARDSGNTIYF,TGTGCCAGCAGCCCCGCCAGGGACTCTGGAAACACCATATATTTT
TRBJ2-3,TRBD1,TRBV6-1,-,CAGRQGGLSTDTQYF,TGTGCCGGTCGACAGGGGGGCCTAAGCACAGATACGCAGTATTTT
TRBJ2-1,TRBD2,TRBV27,-,CASRRLAGNSYNEQFF,TGTGCCAGCAGAAGACTAGCGGGGAACTCCTACAATGAGCAGTTCTTC
TRBJ1-1,TRBD1,TRBV9,-,CASSPGQGALAITEAFF,TGTGCCAGCAGCCCGGGACAGGGGGCGTTGGCAATCACTGAAGCTTTCTTT
TRBJ2-5,TRBD2,TRBV7-7,once,CASSLTSGLKETQYF,TGTGCCAGCAGCTTAACTAGCGGTCTTAAAGAGACCCAGTACTTC
TRBJ1-5,TRBD1,TRBV5-8,-,CASSWGQGSSNQPQHF,TGTGCCAGCAGCTGGGGACAGGGGTCCTCCAATCAGCCCCAGCATTTT
TRBJ2-7,-,TRBV28,-,CASSLRGAQYF,TGTGCCAGCAGTTTAAGGGGGGCTCAGTACTTC
TRBJ2-1,TRBD2,TRBV28,-,CASSLSGLAGISYNEQFF,TGTGCCAGCAGTTTATCTGGGCTAGCGGGAATCTCCTACAATGAGCAGTTCTTC
TRBJ2-6,TRBD1,TRBV5-4,-,CASQRQGFLAGANVLTF,TGTGCCAGCCAGCGACAGGGGTTTCTAGCGGGGGCCAACGTCCTGACTTTC
TRBJ2-3,-,TRBV14,-,CASSTTDTQYF,TGTGCCAGCAGCACTACAGATACGCAGTATTTT
TRBJ2-3,-,TRBV9,-,CASSVYPDTQYF,TGTGCCAGCAGCGTATACCCGGATACGCAGTATTTT
TRBJ2-7,-,TRBV6-5,-,CASSYPPQGGEQYF,TGTGCCAGCAGTTACCCTCCTCAGGGCGGCGAGCAGTACTTC
TRBJ1-3,-,TRBV7-2,once,CASSSGGNTIYF,TGTGCCAGCAGCTCCGGGGGGAACACCATATATTTT
TRBJ2-7,TRBD1,TRBV28,-,CASSLLGRGQVYEQYF,TGTGCCAGCAGTTTATTGGGCAGGGGGCAGGTCTACGAGCAGTACTTC
TRBJ1-4,-,TRBV19,-,CASSIPGLNNEKLFF,TGTGCCAGTAGTATTCCCGGGCTCAATAATGAAAAACTGTTTTTT
TRBJ2-7,-,TRBV28,-,CASSFAGTTSYEQYF,TGTGCCAGCAGTTTTGCTGGTACAACCTCCTACGAGCAGTACTTC